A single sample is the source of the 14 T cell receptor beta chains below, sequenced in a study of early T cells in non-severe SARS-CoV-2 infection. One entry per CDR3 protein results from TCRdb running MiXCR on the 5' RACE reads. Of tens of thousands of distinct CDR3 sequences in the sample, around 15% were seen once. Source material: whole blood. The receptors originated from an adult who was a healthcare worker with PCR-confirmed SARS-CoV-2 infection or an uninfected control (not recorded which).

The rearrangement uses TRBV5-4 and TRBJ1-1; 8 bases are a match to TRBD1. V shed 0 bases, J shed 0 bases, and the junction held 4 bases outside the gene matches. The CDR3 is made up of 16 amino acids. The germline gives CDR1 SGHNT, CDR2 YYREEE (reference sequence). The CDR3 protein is CASSLGGQGMNTEAFF. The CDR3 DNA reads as TGTGCCAGCAGCTTGGGTGGACAGGGAATGAACACTGAAGCTTTCTTT.

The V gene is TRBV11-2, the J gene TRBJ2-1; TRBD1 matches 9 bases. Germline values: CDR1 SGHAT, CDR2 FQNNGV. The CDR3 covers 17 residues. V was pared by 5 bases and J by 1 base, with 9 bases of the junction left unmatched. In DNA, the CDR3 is TGTGCCAGCAGCCCGCGCCCCGGGACAGGGTCCTACAATGAGCAGTTCTTC. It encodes CASSPRPGTGSYNEQFF.

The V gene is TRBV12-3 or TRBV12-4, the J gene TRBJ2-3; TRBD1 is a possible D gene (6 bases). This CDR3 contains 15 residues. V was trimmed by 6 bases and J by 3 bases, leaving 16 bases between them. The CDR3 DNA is TGTGCCAGCAGCTCCCAGGGGCTCACTACAGATACGCAGTATTTT. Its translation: CASSSQGLTTDTQYF.

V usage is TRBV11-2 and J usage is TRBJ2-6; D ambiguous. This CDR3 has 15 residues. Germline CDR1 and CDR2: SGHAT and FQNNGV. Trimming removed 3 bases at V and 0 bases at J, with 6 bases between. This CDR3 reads CASSFRFSGANVLTF. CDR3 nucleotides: TGTGCCAGCAGCTTCCGTTTCTCTGGGGCCAACGTCCTGACTTTC.

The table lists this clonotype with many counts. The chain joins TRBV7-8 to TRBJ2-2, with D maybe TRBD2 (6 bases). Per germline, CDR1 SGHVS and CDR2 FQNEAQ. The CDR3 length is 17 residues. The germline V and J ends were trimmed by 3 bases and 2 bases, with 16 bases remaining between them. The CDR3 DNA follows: TGTGCCAGCAGCTTCGAGGAGGGGCGGAGAAACACCGGGGAGCTGTTTTTT. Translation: CASSFEEGRRNTGELFF. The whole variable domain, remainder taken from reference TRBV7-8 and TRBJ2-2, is GAGVSQSPRYKVAKRGQDVALRCDPISGHVSLFWYQQALGQGPEFLTYFQNEAQLDKSGLPSDRFFAERPEGSVSTLKIQRTQQEDSAVYLCASSFEEGRRNTGELFFGEGSRLTVL.

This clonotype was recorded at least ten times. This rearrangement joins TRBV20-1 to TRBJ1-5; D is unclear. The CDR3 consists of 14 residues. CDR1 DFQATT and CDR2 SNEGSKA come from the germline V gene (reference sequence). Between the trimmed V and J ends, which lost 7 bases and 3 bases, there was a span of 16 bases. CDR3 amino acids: CSVRAATINQPQHF. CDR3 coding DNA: TGCAGTGTCCGCGCCGCCACCATCAATCAGCCCCAGCATTTT.

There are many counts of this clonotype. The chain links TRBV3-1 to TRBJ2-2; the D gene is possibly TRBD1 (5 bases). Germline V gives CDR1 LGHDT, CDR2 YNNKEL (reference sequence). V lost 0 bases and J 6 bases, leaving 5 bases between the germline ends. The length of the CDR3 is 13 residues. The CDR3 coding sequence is TGTGCCAGCAGCCAAGACAGGGCCGGGGAGCTGTTTTTT. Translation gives CASSQDRAGELFF.

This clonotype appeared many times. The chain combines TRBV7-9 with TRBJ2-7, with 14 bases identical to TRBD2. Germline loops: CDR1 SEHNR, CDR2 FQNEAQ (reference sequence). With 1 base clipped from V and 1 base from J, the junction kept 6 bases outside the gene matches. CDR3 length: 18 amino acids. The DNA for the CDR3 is TGTGCCAGCAGCTTAGTAAGGACTAGCGGGGGGCAGTCCTACGAGCAGTACTTC. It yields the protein CASSLVRTSGGQSYEQYF.

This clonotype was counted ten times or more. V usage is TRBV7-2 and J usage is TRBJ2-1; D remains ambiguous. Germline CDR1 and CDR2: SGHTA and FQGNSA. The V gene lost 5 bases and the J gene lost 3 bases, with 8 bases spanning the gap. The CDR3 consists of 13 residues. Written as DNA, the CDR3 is TGTGCCAGCAGCCCTTACATCTACAATGAGCAGTTCTTC. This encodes CASSPYIYNEQFF.

The CDR3 DNA is TGTGCCAGCAGCCTAAACAACAGGGAAGGCTACACCTTC. This codes for CASSLNNREGYTF. The chain carries TRBV5-6 and TRBJ1-2, with a tentative D call TRBD1 (6 bases). The CDR3 covers 13 residues. V was cut by 4 bases and J by 8 bases, with 15 bases left in between. Germline CDR1 is SGHDT and CDR2 is YYEEEE. Supplemented by reference TRBV5-6 and TRBJ1-2, the full variable domain reads DAGVTQSPTHLIKTRGQQVTLRCSPKSGHDTVSWYQQALGQGPQFIFQYYEEEERQRGNFPDRFSGHQFPNYSSELNVNALLLGDSALYLCASSLNNREGYTFGSGTRLTVV.

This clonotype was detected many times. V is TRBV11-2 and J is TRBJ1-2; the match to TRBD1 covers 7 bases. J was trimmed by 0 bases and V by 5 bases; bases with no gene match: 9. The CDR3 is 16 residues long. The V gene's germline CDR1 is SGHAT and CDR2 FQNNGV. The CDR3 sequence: CASSRTTGATNYGYTF. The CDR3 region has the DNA TGTGCCAGCAGCCGTACTACAGGGGCTACTAACTATGGCTACACCTTC.

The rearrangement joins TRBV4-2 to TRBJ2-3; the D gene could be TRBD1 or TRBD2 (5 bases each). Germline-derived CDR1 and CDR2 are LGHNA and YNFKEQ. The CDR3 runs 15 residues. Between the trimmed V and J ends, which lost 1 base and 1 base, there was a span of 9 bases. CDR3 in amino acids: CASSQGGPRTDTQYF. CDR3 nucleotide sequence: TGTGCCAGCAGCCAAGGGGGACCCCGCACAGATACGCAGTATTTT.

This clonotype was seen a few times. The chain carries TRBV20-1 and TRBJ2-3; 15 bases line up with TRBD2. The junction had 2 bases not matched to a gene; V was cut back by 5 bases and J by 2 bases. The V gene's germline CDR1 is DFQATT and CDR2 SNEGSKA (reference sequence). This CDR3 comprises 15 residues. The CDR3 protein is CSAGLAGGVTDTQYF. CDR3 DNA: TGCAGTGCTGGACTAGCGGGGGGGGTCACAGATACGCAGTATTTT.

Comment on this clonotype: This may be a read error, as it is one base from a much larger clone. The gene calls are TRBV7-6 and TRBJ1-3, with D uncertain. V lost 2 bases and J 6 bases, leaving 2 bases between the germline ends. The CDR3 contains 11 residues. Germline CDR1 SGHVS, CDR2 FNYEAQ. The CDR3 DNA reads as TGTGCCAGCAGCTTACCAAACACCATATATTTT. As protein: CASSLPNTIYF.